The 8 T cell receptor beta chains listed next were all sequenced from one sample in a study of blood T cell repertoires in COVID-19. Profiling relied on immunoSEQ multiplex PCR, and the TCRdb table lists in-frame clones only, not all of them. The data show 150,000 to 200,000 clones, about nine tenths seen once. Sequencing was done on a sample of PBMCs or T cells enriched from blood (not recorded which). The origin of the receptors is a woman aged 18-30 years who had recovered from COVID-19.

The chain has TRBV7-2 and TRBJ2-7; the match to TRBD2 covers 12 bases. Germline trimming cut 2 bases from V and 4 bases from J; bases unmatched to any gene: 9. The CDR3 sequence is 17 residues long. The germline V gene encodes CDR1 SGHTA and CDR2 FQGNSA. This CDR3 is CASSLSPTSGRTYEQYF. Written as DNA, the CDR3 is TGTGCCAGCAGCTTATCACCGACTAGCGGGAGAACATACGAGCAGTACTTC. Complete variable domain (other parts from reference TRBV7-2 and TRBJ2-7): GAGVSQSPSNKVTEKGKDVELRCDPISGHTALYWYRQSLGQGLEFLIYFQGNSAPDKSGLPSDRFSAERTGGSVSTLTIQRTQQEDSAVYLCASSLSPTSGRTYEQYFGPGTRLTVT.

The chain couples TRBV18 to TRBJ2-1; 8 bases fit TRBD2. In germline, CDR1 is KGHSH, CDR2 LQKENI. CDR3 size: 15 residues. After removal of 4 bases from V and 1 base from J, the junction contained 3 bases not matched to a gene. CDR3 protein: CASSQAGGSYNEQFF. CDR3 nucleotides: TGTGCCAGCTCACAGGCGGGAGGTTCCTACAATGAGCAGTTCTTC.

The gene calls are TRBV11-2 and TRBJ2-1; D is undetermined. Germline lookup yields CDR1 SGHAT and CDR2 FQNNGV. The CDR3 has 14 amino acids. V lost 0 bases and J 4 bases, leaving 7 bases between the germline ends. DNA for the CDR3: TGTGCCAGCAGCTTAGAAGTACGGTACAATGAGCAGTTCTTC. It codes for CASSLEVRYNEQFF.

V gene TRBV18 combines with J gene TRBJ2-5; the match to TRBD1 covers 7 bases. Germline V lookup: CDR1 KGHSH, CDR2 LQKENI. V lost 8 bases to trimming and J lost 2 bases; unmatched junction nucleotides: 8. The CDR3 is made up of 14 amino acids. CDR3 DNA sequence: TGTGCCAGCACGAGCAGGGACAGTCAAGAGACCCAGTACTTC. Translating it yields CASTSRDSQETQYF.

The chain's CDR3 is CASRHGQLNQPQHF. The CDR3 DNA reads as TGTGCCAGCAGGCATGGACAGCTCAATCAGCCCCAGCATTTT. V usage is TRBV6-6 and J usage is TRBJ1-5; weak D call: TRBD1 (6 bases). V shed 6 bases and J shed 3 bases, with 12 bases lying between them. The CDR3 extends over 14 amino acids. Germline V gene sequence: CDR1 MNHNY, CDR2 SVGAGI (reference sequence).

The chain is built from TRBV27 and TRBJ2-1; a weak D match, TRBD2 (5 bases). Germline CDR1 is MNHEY and CDR2 is SMNVEV (reference sequence). The CDR3 is 14 residues long. Trimming removed 2 bases from V and 7 bases from J, with 12 bases in between. In nucleotides, the CDR3 is TGTGCCAGCAGTTTACTAGCCCCATTTAATGAGCAGTTCTTC. It specifies CASSLLAPFNEQFF.

V gene TRBV19 combines with J gene TRBJ1-5, with 10 nucleotides matching TRBD1. CDR1 and CDR2 from the germline V gene are LNHDA and SQIVND (reference sequence). The CDR3 covers 14 residues. The ends lost 5 bases at V and 6 bases at J; junction bases unmatched: 4. DNA of the CDR3: TGTGCCAGTAGTGTGGGACAGGGGACTCAGCCCCAGCATTTT. Its protein product is CASSVGQGTQPQHF.

This clone came up once. The chain employs TRBV5-4 and TRBJ2-7; 8 bases fit TRBD2. Looked up from germline, CDR1 is SGHNT and CDR2 is YYREEE (reference sequence). CDR3 size: 17 residues. V shed 0 bases, J shed 5 bases, and the junction held 13 bases outside the gene matches. The CDR3 bases are TGTGCCAGCAGCTTGGGTCCGTGGAGCGGGAGTATCGACGAGCAGTACTTC. This translates into CASSLGPWSGSIDEQYF.